These T cell receptor beta chains were read from a single sample in a study of T cell responses to AZD1222 COVID-19 vaccine. Only in-frame clones appear in the TCRdb table, and some are missing; sequencing was by immunoSEQ multiplex PCR. This table holds 140,000 to 150,000 clones, 85% to 95% found once. The material sequenced was peripheral blood, taken on day 0 of AZD1222 vaccination. The source of these receptors is an adult in good health. Both conserved end residues are part of each CDR3. Each record gives: clone size, J gene, V gene, D gene, CDR3 protein, CDR3 DNA. A D gene is named only where the DNA matches it firmly. Expanded clones get a size class; other rows say once, few or many, or leave the size out.

>-|TRBJ1-6|TRBV6-4|TRBD1
CASSRTGPESPLHF
TGTGCCAGCAGCCGGACAGGCCCAGAATCACCCCTCCACTTT
>-|TRBJ2-5|TRBV15|-
CATSISPSAGETQYF
TGTGCCACCAGCATCTCCCCCAGTGCTGGGGAGACCCAGTACTTC
>-|TRBJ2-2|TRBV6-5|-
CALQGDLTGELFF
TGTGCCCTCCAAGGGGACCTAACCGGGGAGCTGTTTTTT
>-|TRBJ1-1|TRBV4-2|-
CASSRNNGGTGTEAFF
TGTGCCAGCAGCCGGAACAATGGAGGGACCGGTACTGAAGCTTTCTTT
>-|TRBJ1-4|TRBV6-1|-
CASSDRKLFF
TGTGCCAGCAGTGACAGAAAACTGTTTTTT
>-|TRBJ2-7|TRBV12-3/TRBV12-4|-
CASSPGPYEQYF
TGTGCCAGCAGTCCGGGGCCCTACGAGCAGTACTTC
>-|TRBJ1-2|TRBV15|-
CATSRVSGVGYGYTF
TGTGCCACCAGCAGAGTGTCAGGGGTTGGCTATGGCTACACCTTC
>-|TRBJ1-2|TRBV6-4|-
CASRPQFGQVGGYTF
TGTGCCAGCAGACCCCAATTTGGACAAGTAGGAGGCTACACCTTC
>-|TRBJ1-4|TRBV3-1/TRBV3-2|-
CASSQDVRGGNEKLFF
TGTGCCAGCAGCCAAGATGTTCGGGGAGGGAATGAAAAACTGTTTTTT
>-|TRBJ2-7|TRBV27|TRBD2
CASSSRGGSLSYEQYF
TGTGCCAGCAGTTCCCGCGGCGGGAGTCTGTCCTACGAGCAGTACTTC
>-|TRBJ1-5|TRBV12-3/TRBV12-4|-
CASSLYGDQPQHF
TGTGCCAGCAGTTTATATGGGGATCAGCCCCAGCATTTT
>-|TRBJ2-2|TRBV7-6|-
CASSVDSHTGELFF
TGTGCCAGCAGCGTAGACAGTCACACCGGGGAGCTGTTTTTT
>-|TRBJ1-1|TRBV10-1|-
CASSKLGSGTEAFF
TGCGCCAGCAGTAAGTTAGGCTCCGGCACTGAAGCTTTCTTT
>-|TRBJ2-1|TRBV24-1|TRBD2
CATSKSGRVFF
TGTGCCACCAGTAAAAGCGGGAGGGTGTTCTTC
>-|TRBJ1-2|TRBV11-2|TRBD1
CASSQQGTYGYTF
TGTGCCAGCAGCCAACAGGGGACCTATGGCTACACCTTC
>once|TRBJ1-2|TRBV6-6|-
CASSQIGTGTLANYGYTF
TGTGCCAGCAGTCAAATAGGGACCGGGACACTAGCTAACTATGGCTACACCTTC
>-|TRBJ2-1|TRBV3-1/TRBV3-2|TRBD2
CASSQLREVVYNEQFF
TGTGCCAGCAGCCAATTGCGGGAGGTGGTCTACAATGAGCAGTTCTTC
>-|TRBJ1-6|TRBV3-1/TRBV3-2|TRBD1
CASSQPGGSPLHF
TGTGCCAGCAGCCAACCAGGGGGCTCACCCCTCCACTTT
>-|TRBJ1-2|TRBV28|-
CATTTVDGYTF
TGTGCCACGACAACGGTCGATGGCTACACCTTC
>-|TRBJ2-4|TRBV29-1|-
CSGYGVAKNIQYF
TGCAGCGGTTACGGGGTGGCCAAAAACATTCAGTACTTC
>-|TRBJ2-1|TRBV29-1|TRBD2
CSVEDHGASGRGYNEQFF
TGCAGCGTTGAAGATCATGGAGCGAGCGGGAGAGGTTACAATGAGCAGTTCTTC
>-|TRBJ1-6|TRBV6-5|TRBD1
CASSQGAVYNSPLHF
TGTGCCAGCAGCCAGGGGGCGGTTTATAATTCACCCCTCCACTTT
>-|TRBJ1-5|TRBV7-2|-
CASSPSWDMTNQPQHF
TGTGCCAGCAGCCCCTCTTGGGACATGACCAATCAGCCCCAGCATTTT
>-|TRBJ2-7|TRBV5-4|-
CASSLGGEQYF
TGTGCCAGCAGCTTGGGGGGTGAGCAGTACTTC
>-|TRBJ1-1|TRBV7-8|TRBD1
CASSPPDRRNTEAFF
TGTGCCAGCAGCCCTCCGGACAGGAGGAACACTGAAGCTTTCTTT
>-|TRBJ1-6|TRBV27|TRBD1
CASSPWGTVYNSPLHF
TGTGCCAGCAGTCCGTGGGGGACAGTTTATAATTCACCCCTCCACTTT
>-|TRBJ2-1|TRBV7-3|TRBD2
CASSLRGGYNEQFF
TGTGCCAGCAGCTTACGGGGGGGCTACAATGAGCAGTTCTTC
>-|TRBJ2-7|TRBV27|-
CASGDTYEQYF
TGTGCCAGCGGGGATACGTACGAGCAGTACTTC
>-|TRBJ2-3|TRBV18|-
CASSPGGAASTDTQYF
TGTGCCAGCTCACCGGGCGGGGCAGCTAGCACAGATACGCAGTATTTT
>-|TRBJ1-5|TRBV13|TRBD1
CASSFGQGGNQPQHF
TGTGCCAGCAGCTTCGGACAGGGAGGCAATCAGCCCCAGCATTTT
>-|TRBJ1-1|TRBV12-3/TRBV12-4|TRBD1
CASSLRQGLEAFF
TGTGCCAGCAGTTTGAGACAGGGTCTTGAAGCTTTCTTT
>-|TRBJ1-1|TRBV4-1|TRBD1
CASSPGQSDTEAFF
TGCGCCAGCAGCCCGGGACAGAGCGACACTGAAGCTTTCTTT
>-|TRBJ1-6|TRBV2|-
CASSATGGRGNSPLHF
TGTGCCAGCAGTGCAACGGGCGGCCGGGGGAATTCACCCCTCCACTTT